This TCR beta chain was identified during a study of vaccination and CD4 T cells after COVID-19. Note on this clonotype: Antigen: not known.

The treatment here: roughly 11-day PBMC culture with coronavirus spike peptide pools or control peptides (ViraFEST assay). The Oncomine TCR Beta short-read assay was applied to DNA of cultured CD4+ T cells. One entry per CDR3 protein results from TCRdb running MiXCR on the PCR reads. The sample carries 15,000 to 20,000 distinct CDR3 sequences, roughly three fifths recorded once. The CDR3 has 13 amino acids. Trimming left V 5 bases short and J 5 bases short, with 13 bases between. Germline assignment: CDR1 SEHNR and CDR2 FQNEAQ (reference sequence). Material: CD4+ T cells from blood, cultured in vitro, obtained before SARS-CoV-2 vaccination. The source of this sequence is a human donor who had recovered from COVID-19. The rearrangement joins TRBV7-9 to TRBJ2-7; D uncertain. In nucleotides, the CDR3 is TGTGCCAGCAGCCCCTATTCGGTCGACGAGCAGTACTTC. Its translation is CASSPYSVDEQYF.